These 29 T cell receptor beta chains were all obtained from the same sample, sequenced in a study of blood T cell repertoires in COVID-19. Using immunoSEQ multiplex PCR, the repertoire was profiled, and TCRdb retains in-frame clones only, with some absent. The repertoire holds roughly 25,000 clones, with 85% to 90% as singletons. Material: peripheral blood. All receptors come from a woman older than 75 with acute or convalescent COVID-19.

The V gene is TRBV5-4, the J gene TRBJ1-2, with 12 bases lining up with TRBD1. Germline CDR1 is SGHNT and CDR2 is YYREEE (reference sequence). V was clipped by 5 bases and J by 4 bases; unmatched bases: 9. The CDR3 is 16 residues long. CDR3 nucleotide sequence: TGTGCCAGCAGTACGGGACAGGGGGCGCAGGGCTATGGCTACACCTTC. Translated, it gives CASSTGQGAQGYGYTF.

This clone was counted between two and nine times. The chain has TRBV6-6 and TRBJ1-5, with 8 bases aligning to TRBD1. This CDR3 comprises 14 residues. V shed 6 bases and J 2 bases; nucleotides not matched to a gene: 3. Germline values: CDR1 MNHNY, CDR2 SVGAGI (reference sequence). The DNA of the CDR3 is TGTGCCAGCAGCCAGACAGGGGGCAATCAGCCCCAGCATTTT. Its protein product is CASSQTGGNQPQHF.

V is TRBV19 and J is TRBJ2-2; 11 bases align to TRBD2. Germline lookup yields CDR1 LNHDA and CDR2 SQIVND (reference sequence). The CDR3 sequence is 18 residues long. J lost 3 bases, V lost 4 bases, and 10 bases had no gene match. CDR3 region: CASSSVGGTSGYTGELFF. The CDR3 DNA follows: TGTGCCAGTAGTAGCGTGGGGGGGACTAGCGGTTACACCGGGGAGCTGTTTTTT. The full variable domain, completed using reference TRBV19 and TRBJ2-2, is DGGITQSPKYLFRKEGQNVTLSCEQNLNHDAMYWYRQDPGQGLRLIYYSQIVNDFQKGDIAEGYSVSREKKESFPLTVTSAQKNPTAFYLCASSSVGGTSGYTGELFFGEGSRLTVL.

This clone was found a few times. V and J are TRBV3-1 (or the pseudogene TRBV3-2) and TRBJ2-7; D is perhaps TRBD2 (6 bases). CDR1 is LGHDT and CDR2 is YNNKEL in the germline V gene (reference sequence). The CDR3 loop spans 12 amino acids. V was pared by 4 bases and J by 3 bases, with 7 bases between. The DNA of the CDR3 is TGTGCCAGCAGCCGGGACTTCTACGAGCAGTACTTC. It translates to CASSRDFYEQYF.

The chain is built from TRBV11-2 and TRBJ1-2, with D unresolved. CDR3 length: 13 residues. The V end was cut by 5 bases, the J end by 4 bases, with 11 bases between. Looked up from germline, CDR1 is SGHAT and CDR2 is FQNNGV. CDR3 nucleotides: TGTGCCAGCAGCCCCTTCCGGGGCTATGGCTACACCTTC. Translation gives CASSPFRGYGYTF.

This clone has just one count. The V and J genes are TRBV10-3 and TRBJ2-7; TRBD2 is a possible D gene (6 bases). Germline V gene sequence: CDR1 ENHRY, CDR2 SYGVKD. Trimming removed 6 bases at V and 1 base at J, with 13 bases between. This CDR3 is 14 amino acids long. The CDR3 loop reads CAIREDGSSYEQYF. In DNA, the CDR3 is TGTGCCATCAGAGAAGACGGGAGTTCCTACGAGCAGTACTTC.

This chain joins TRBV19 and TRBJ1-2, with 7 bases fitting TRBD1. CDR1 and CDR2 from the germline V gene are LNHDA and SQIVND (reference sequence). The ends lost 9 bases at V and 5 bases at J; junction bases unmatched: 6. This CDR3 is built from 12 residues. The CDR3 here is CARQGVGYGYTF. In DNA form, the CDR3 reads TGTGCCAGGCAGGGGGTAGGTTATGGCTACACCTTC.

The rearrangement joins TRBV18 to TRBJ2-1; 12 bases align to TRBD2. The CDR3 is made up of 15 amino acids. Germline-derived CDR1 and CDR2 are KGHSH and LQKENI. The trim removed 3 bases at V and 5 bases at J, leaving 2 bases unmatched. CDR3 in amino acids: CASSPRTSGDNEQFF. DNA of the CDR3: TGTGCCAGCTCACCTAGGACTAGCGGGGACAATGAGCAGTTCTTC.

V usage is TRBV7-2 and J usage is TRBJ1-2, with D perhaps matching TRBD1 (5 bases). V lost 2 bases, J lost 3 bases, and 22 bases lay in between. This CDR3 is built from 18 residues. Germline CDR1 reads SGHTA; CDR2 reads FQGNSA. CDR3 nucleotides: TGTGCCAGCAGCTTACGGCGGGGACTCTCTCGGGGCGACTATGGCTACACCTTC. Translated: CASSLRRGLSRGDYGYTF.

This clone was seen only once. The CDR3 sequence is CASSSWTSGDGTDTQYF. The CDR3 DNA is TGTGCCAGCAGCTCCTGGACTAGCGGAGACGGCACAGATACGCAGTATTTT. This chain connects TRBV7-9 to TRBJ2-3; the match to TRBD2 covers 10 bases. The CDR3 spans 17 residues. The germline CDR1 and CDR2 sequences are SEHNR and FQNEAQ (reference sequence). Losses at the gene ends were 4 bases for V and 1 base for J; bases not matched to a gene: 8.

This clone was observed a few times. V usage is TRBV19 and J usage is TRBJ1-5; D is possibly TRBD1 (6 bases). The CDR3 is 14 residues long. The germline V gene has CDR1 LNHDA and CDR2 SQIVND (reference sequence). The germline V and J ends were trimmed by 0 bases and 8 bases, with 11 bases remaining between them. For the CDR3, the DNA is TGTGCCAGTAGTATAGATGGGGGCGAAGAGCCCCAGCATTTT. As protein: CASSIDGGEEPQHF.

The chain carries TRBV2 and TRBJ1-1; D is ambiguous. The CDR3 has 15 residues. The germline V and J ends were trimmed by 3 bases and 1 base, with 12 bases remaining between them. Germline V gene data show CDR1 as SNHLY and CDR2 as FYNNEI. The CDR3 DNA follows: TGTGCCAGCAGTGACATAAGTGCGGAGAACACTGAAGCTTTCTTT. Residues: CASSDISAENTEAFF. The whole variable domain, remainder taken from reference TRBV2 and TRBJ1-1, is EPEVTQTPSHQVTQMGQEVILRCVPISNHLYFYWYRQILGQKVEFLVSFYNNEISEKSEIFDDQFSVERPDGSNFTLKIRSTKLEDSAMYFCASSDISAENTEAFFGQGTRLTVV.

This clone occurred once. The genes are TRBV2 and TRBJ1-2; D is possibly TRBD1 (5 bases). Trimming took off 9 bases at V and 2 bases at J, with 16 bases between the two ends. Germline V CDR1 and CDR2: SNHLY, FYNNEI. The CDR3 runs 14 residues. CDR3 sequence (DNA): TGTGCCAGGACGCGGGACGGATTGAACTATGGCTACACCTTC. Encoded protein: CARTRDGLNYGYTF.

This chain links TRBV27 with TRBJ1-1; D unresolved. Per germline, CDR1 MNHEY and CDR2 SMNVEV (reference sequence). Trimming took off 4 bases at V and 3 bases at J, with 9 bases between the two ends. CDR3 length equals 13 residues. The CDR3 reads CASSWTEDTEAFF. The DNA of the CDR3 is TGTGCCAGCAGTTGGACTGAGGACACTGAAGCTTTCTTT.

This chain links TRBV7-9 with TRBJ1-3; D remains unclear. Looked up from germline, CDR1 is SEHNR and CDR2 is FQNEAQ (reference sequence). This CDR3 has 13 residues. The germline V and J ends were trimmed by 3 bases and 0 bases, with 3 bases remaining between them. CDR3 nucleotide sequence: TGTGCCAGCAGCTTGAGCTCTGGAAACACCATATATTTT. It is translated as CASSLSSGNTIYF.

The CDR3 nucleotides are TGTGCCAGCAGCTTAAATGTAGCGACCGGGGAGCTGTTTTTT. Translating it yields CASSLNVATGELFF. This rearrangement joins TRBV11-2 to TRBJ2-2; D is perhaps TRBD2 (5 bases). Germline V CDR1 and CDR2: SGHAT, FQNNGV. Deletions cut 2 bases from V and 5 bases from J, with 9 bases between. This CDR3 is 14 amino acids long.

The chain couples TRBV5-5 to TRBJ2-3; D is undetermined. Germline V CDR1 and CDR2: SGHKS, YYEKEE (reference sequence). V was cut by 0 bases and J by 6 bases, with 11 bases left in between. CDR3 length: 14 amino acids. Written as DNA, the CDR3 is TGTGCCAGCAGCTTGGGGCTAGTTCTCGATACGCAGTATTTT. It is translated as CASSLGLVLDTQYF.

The J gene is TRBJ2-5, the V gene TRBV5-4; 9 positions agree with TRBD1. CDR3 length: 14 residues. The germline gives CDR1 SGHNT, CDR2 YYREEE (reference sequence). The V segment lost 2 bases and the J segment 5 bases; nucleotides outside the gene matches: 4. CDR3 in DNA: TGTGCCAGCAGCTTACAGGGGGCACGGGAGACCCAGTACTTC. Translation gives CASSLQGARETQYF.

The V and J genes are TRBV27 and TRBJ2-5, with D tentatively TRBD2 (5 bases). CDR3 size: 15 residues. From germline, CDR1 is MNHEY and CDR2 SMNVEV (reference sequence). V was clipped by 5 bases and J by 0 bases, with 13 bases between them. The CDR3: CASSPGGRYQETQYF. CDR3 DNA: TGTGCCAGCAGTCCCGGCGGGCGGTACCAAGAGACCCAGTACTTC.

V gene TRBV6-2 or TRBV6-3 combines with J gene TRBJ2-2; 7 bases are shared with TRBD1. The CDR3 has 15 amino acids. V was clipped by 6 bases and J by 4 bases; unmatched bases: 8. Germline lookup yields CDR1 MNHEY and CDR2 SVGEGT. In nucleotides, the CDR3 is TGTGCCAGCAGCCAAACAGGGGTCGGCACCGGGGAGCTGTTTTTT. The encoded protein is CASSQTGVGTGELFF.

The chain carries TRBV3-1 (or the pseudogene TRBV3-2) and TRBJ1-2; D gene unclear. V lost 2 bases to trimming and J lost 7 bases, with 8 bases between them. Germline CDR1 reads LGHDT; CDR2 reads YNNKEL (reference sequence). The CDR3 totals 12 residues. The CDR3 spells CASSQSEVGYTF. The CDR3 bases are TGTGCCAGCAGCCAATCAGAAGTTGGCTACACCTTC.

The chain has TRBV9 and TRBJ2-7; 9 nucleotides match TRBD1. CDR1 and CDR2 (germline): SGDLS, YYNGEE. The CDR3 sequence is 14 residues long. The trim removed 2 bases at V and 3 bases at J, leaving 3 bases unmatched. The CDR3 loop is CASSVRDRDYEQYF. DNA of the CDR3: TGTGCCAGCAGCGTCCGGGACAGGGACTACGAGCAGTACTTC.

This clone was detected only once. The rearrangement links TRBV3-1 (or the pseudogene TRBV3-2) to TRBJ2-1; D might be TRBD2 (5 bases). From germline, CDR1 is LGHDT and CDR2 YNNKEL (reference sequence). Trimming cost V 2 bases and J 10 bases, with 9 bases left between them. This CDR3 has 12 residues. CDR3 bases: TGTGCCAGCAGCCAATGGAGGTTAGAGCAGTTCTTC. Amino acids: CASSQWRLEQFF.

The CDR3 loop is CASSGGPADTQYF. CDR3 bases: TGTGCCAGCAGCGGGGGGCCCGCAGATACGCAGTATTTT. The genes are TRBV9 and TRBJ2-3, with a tentative D call TRBD1 (6 bases). The V gene's germline CDR1 is SGDLS and CDR2 YYNGEE. Trimming removed 3 bases from V and 4 bases from J, with 9 bases in between. CDR3 size: 13 residues. Variable domain in full (rest from reference TRBV9 and TRBJ2-3): DSGVTQTPKHLITATGQRVTLRCSPRSGDLSVYWYQQSLDQGLQFLIQYYNGEERAKGNILERFSAQQFPDLHSELNLSSLELGDSALYFCASSGGPADTQYFGPGTRLTVL.

The V gene is TRBV7-8, the J gene TRBJ1-2; no reliable D call. The CDR3 totals 16 residues. The V end lost 5 bases, the J end lost 1 base, and 17 bases lay between the germline ends. Germline CDR1 SGHVS, CDR2 FQNEAQ. DNA of the CDR3: TGTGCCAGCAGCGGCCCGACGGGATTGGTTAACTATGGCTACACCTTC. Residues: CASSGPTGLVNYGYTF.

Only a few counts were recorded for this clone. This sequence joins TRBV7-9 and TRBJ1-2; D is possibly TRBD1 (6 bases). CDR1 and CDR2 (germline): SEHNR, FQNEAQ (reference sequence). The CDR3 has 15 amino acids. Trimming stripped 3 bases from V and 1 base from J, with 12 bases between. CDR3: CASSFQGGGNYGYTF. CDR3 coding DNA: TGTGCCAGCAGCTTCCAAGGGGGGGGTAACTATGGCTACACCTTC.

The chain employs TRBV3-1 (or the pseudogene TRBV3-2) and TRBJ2-2, with 11 positions matching TRBD2. This CDR3 is 15 amino acids long. Looked up from germline, CDR1 is LGHDT and CDR2 is YNNKEL (reference sequence). The V gene end was trimmed by 6 bases and the J gene end by 1 base; junction bases not matched to a gene: 1. As DNA, the CDR3 is TGTGCCAGCAGGCTAGCGGGGGGGAACACCGGGGAGCTGTTTTTT. Its protein product is CASRLAGGNTGELFF.

The chain carries TRBV25-1 and TRBJ1-1; 7 bases align to TRBD1. The CDR3 contains 14 residues. CDR1 and CDR2 from the germline V gene are MGHDK and SYGVNS. The junction had 6 bases not matched to a gene; V was cut back by 6 bases and J by 2 bases. This CDR3 reads CASRKGAGNTEAFF. DNA of the CDR3: TGTGCCAGCAGGAAGGGGGCGGGTAACACTGAAGCTTTCTTT.

The rearrangement links TRBV3-1 (or the pseudogene TRBV3-2) to TRBJ1-6; no clear D. Germline CDR1 and CDR2: LGHDT and YNNKEL (reference sequence). The CDR3 runs to 17 residues. V was pared by 0 bases and J by 0 bases, with 9 bases between. CDR3 nucleotide sequence: TGTGCCAGCAGCCAAGAAATGAGGGTCTCCTATAATTCACCCCTCCACTTT. It yields the protein CASSQEMRVSYNSPLHF.